This is a list of T cell receptor beta chains from one sample in a study of cytomegalovirus exposure and HLA in healthy donors. Method: immunoSEQ multiplex PCR; TCRdb's copy keeps in-frame clones and lacks some. The data contain over 55,000 clones, roughly nine tenths of them singletons. Sequenced input: PBMCs. The receptors were sampled from a woman aged 25 to 39 in good health and CMV-seropositive. The CDR3 runs from the conserved cysteine through the conserved F or W. D genes are given only for firm matches. For some rows the clone size is stated as once, few or many, or as a class when expanded; others skip it.

J gene,D gene,V gene,clone size,CDR3 protein,CDR3 DNA
TRBJ1-5,NA,TRBV7-2,NA,CASSLVLGQMNQPQHF,TGTGCCAGCAGCTTAGTGTTGGGACAAATGAATCAGCCCCAGCATTTT
TRBJ1-5,TRBD1,TRBV6-1,NA,CATAMTGDNQPQHF,TGTGCCACCGCAATGACAGGGGATAATCAGCCCCAGCATTTT
TRBJ1-1,NA,TRBV29-1,NA,CSVCGLLNTEAFF,TGCAGCGTGTGTGGCCTGCTGAACACTGAAGCTTTCTTT
TRBJ2-1,NA,TRBV18,once,CASSPAPTGGYNEQFF,TGTGCCAGCTCACCTGCCCCCACTGGCGGGTACAATGAGCAGTTCTTC
TRBJ1-5,NA,TRBV19,once,CASSMAGMVNQPQHF,TGTGCCAGTAGTATGGCAGGGATGGTCAATCAGCCCCAGCATTTT
TRBJ2-1,TRBD2,TRBV5-8,NA,CASLAGGSVEQFF,TGTGCCAGCCTAGCGGGAGGTTCGGTTGAGCAGTTCTTC
TRBJ1-2,TRBD1,TRBV11-3,few,CASSPTGQAPRWGANYGYTF,TGTGCCAGCAGCCCAACCGGACAGGCTCCTCGTTGGGGTGCTAACTATGGCTACACCTTC
TRBJ2-2,TRBD1,TRBV7-2,NA,CASSRQGFNTGELFF,TGTGCCAGCAGTAGACAGGGTTTTAACACCGGGGAGCTGTTTTTT
TRBJ1-5,TRBD1,TRBV5-8,NA,CASSLAGRGQSNQPQHF,TGTGCCAGCAGCTTGGCCGGCAGGGGGCAGAGCAATCAGCCCCAGCATTTT
TRBJ2-5,TRBD1,TRBV2,NA,CASSGQGQETQYF,TGTGCCAGCAGTGGACAGGGGCAAGAGACCCAGTACTTC
TRBJ2-1,TRBD1,TRBV18,NA,CASSPGQRNEQFF,TGTGCCAGCTCGCCGGGACAGAGAAATGAGCAGTTCTTC
TRBJ1-5,TRBD1,TRBV19,NA,CASSKLGTGANQPQHF,TGTGCCAGTAGCAAACTAGGGACAGGGGCGAATCAGCCCCAGCATTTT
TRBJ2-7,TRBD1,TRBV19,NA,CASSIAGGPTSYEQYF,TGTGCCAGTAGTATCGCAGGGGGCCCTACTTCCTACGAGCAGTACTTC
TRBJ2-1,TRBD1,TRBV30,NA,CAWSLPLRDREFNEQFF,TGTGCCTGGAGTCTACCTCTCCGGGACAGGGAATTCAATGAGCAGTTCTTC
TRBJ1-5,TRBD1,TRBV28,NA,CASSSIGGGWQPQHF,TGTGCCAGCAGTTCTATTGGAGGGGGCTGGCAGCCCCAGCATTTT
TRBJ1-2,NA,TRBV30,NA,CAWSDGLNPYGYTF,TGTGCCTGGAGTGACGGACTGAACCCCTATGGCTACACCTTC
TRBJ2-7,NA,TRBV18,NA,CASSGPGRQGLRGPYEQYF,TGTGCCAGCTCAGGGCCGGGCCGCCAGGGCCTCAGGGGCCCCTACGAGCAGTACTTC
TRBJ1-1,NA,TRBV18,NA,CASSPRDTEAFF,TGTGCCAGCTCACCCCGGGACACTGAAGCTTTCTTT
TRBJ1-2,NA,TRBV9,NA,CASSVAGATYGYTF,TGTGCCAGCAGCGTAGCTGGAGCTACCTATGGCTACACCTTC
TRBJ2-5,NA,TRBV5-1,NA,CASSLGYRDETQYF,TGCGCCAGCAGCTTGGGATACAGGGACGAGACCCAGTACTTC
TRBJ2-1,TRBD2,TRBV5-1,once,CASSLGTSGRNEQFF,TGCGCCAGCAGCTTGGGGACTAGCGGGAGAAATGAGCAGTTCTTC
TRBJ2-1,NA,TRBV9,NA,CASRGLADEQFF,TGTGCCAGCAGAGGCCTAGCCGATGAGCAGTTCTTC
TRBJ2-2,NA,TRBV11-1,NA,CASSLGGAGELFF,TGTGCCAGCAGCTTAGGGGGAGCCGGGGAGCTGTTTTTT
TRBJ2-7,TRBD1,TRBV28,NA,CASSLTGRLLYEQYF,TGTGCCAGCAGTTTGACAGGGCGCTTATTATACGAGCAGTACTTC
TRBJ2-7,TRBD1,TRBV11-2,NA,CASSPLGTGPYEQYF,TGTGCCAGCAGCCCCCTGGGGACAGGCCCCTACGAGCAGTACTTC
TRBJ2-1,TRBD2,TRBV27,once,CASSSLGAGGYNEQFF,TGTGCCAGCAGTTCCCTTGGGGCGGGAGGGTACAATGAGCAGTTCTTC
TRBJ1-5,TRBD1,TRBV6-4,NA,CASEGTASNQPQHF,TGTGCCAGCGAAGGGACAGCTAGCAATCAGCCCCAGCATTTT
TRBJ2-5,TRBD2,TRBV18,NA,CASKLGLALQETQYF,TGTGCCAGTAAATTGGGACTAGCTCTCCAAGAGACCCAGTACTTC
TRBJ2-5,TRBD1,TRBV6-1,few,CASTPGGFETQYF,TGTGCCAGCACCCCAGGGGGTTTTGAGACCCAGTACTTC
TRBJ2-3,NA,TRBV7-9,once,CASSSPPALAVQSTDTQYF,TGTGCCAGCAGCTCGCCCCCGGCGTTAGCTGTACAATCCACAGATACGCAGTATTTT
TRBJ1-2,TRBD1,TRBV2,NA,CASSPLTPGQGTYGYTF,TGTGCCAGCAGTCCACTAACCCCAGGACAGGGGACCTATGGCTACACTTTC
TRBJ2-7,TRBD1,TRBV5-4,NA,CASSWGLGQLAYEQYF,TGTGCCAGCAGCTGGGGCCTGGGACAGCTAGCCTACGAGCAGTACTTC
TRBJ1-2,NA,TRBV6-5,NA,CASSYSITGTLYGYTF,TGTGCCAGCAGTTACTCGATAACCGGGACACTCTATGGCTACACCTTC
TRBJ2-7,TRBD2,TRBV28,NA,CASSTGGRSHEQYF,TGTGCCAGCAGTACGGGCGGGAGGTCCCACGAGCAGTACTTC
TRBJ1-4,TRBD1,TRBV5-1,NA,CASHRGSDEKLFF,TGCGCCAGCCACAGGGGGTCGGATGAAAAACTGTTTTTT
TRBJ2-4,NA,TRBV15,NA,CATSRGAKNIQYF,TGTGCCACCAGCCGGGGGGCCAAAAACATTCAGTACTTC
TRBJ2-5,NA,TRBV5-1,NA,CASSLDLEIQYF,TGCGCCAGCAGCCTGGATTTGGAGATCCAGTACTTC
TRBJ2-3,NA,TRBV9,NA,CARTGELADTQYF,TGTGCCCGGACGGGAGAGCTGGCAGATACGCAGTATTTT
TRBJ1-2,TRBD1,TRBV7-2,NA,CASSNRDRGFYGYTF,TGTGCCAGCAGCAACCGGGACAGGGGGTTCTATGGCTACACCTTC
TRBJ2-1,TRBD2,TRBV7-6,NA,CASSLPVSSGGQYNEQFF,TGTGCCAGCAGCTTACCGGTTTCTAGCGGGGGTCAATACAATGAGCAGTTCTTC
TRBJ1-1,NA,TRBV7-9,NA,CASSSRSIMNTEAFF,TGTGCCAGCAGCTCTCGCAGTATCATGAACACTGAAGCTTTCTTT
TRBJ2-4,TRBD2,TRBV28,NA,CASRSSGSRAKNIQYF,TGTGCCAGCAGGTCTAGCGGGAGTCGGGCCAAAAACATTCAGTACTTC
TRBJ1-2,NA,TRBV18,NA,CASSPSTDSYGYTF,TGTGCCAGCTCGCCCTCCACGGACAGCTATGGCTACACCTTC
TRBJ2-7,NA,TRBV27,NA,CASSLAGSSYEQYF,TGTGCCAGCAGTTTAGCTGGGAGCTCCTACGAGCAGTACTTC
TRBJ2-1,TRBD2,TRBV9,NA,CASTGLAGNSYNEQFF,TGTGCCAGCACCGGACTAGCGGGTAACTCCTACAATGAGCAGTTCTTC
TRBJ2-3,TRBD1,TRBV5-1,NA,CASTTGGADTQYF,TGCGCCAGCACGACAGGGGGCGCGGATACGCAGTATTTT
TRBJ2-6,NA,TRBV10-3,NA,CAISELSIGSGANVLTF,TGTGCCATCAGTGAGCTTAGTATCGGCTCTGGGGCCAACGTCCTGACTTTC
TRBJ2-7,TRBD1,TRBV19,NA,CASSRDREVEYEQYF,TGTGCCAGTAGCCGGGACAGGGAGGTTGAATACGAGCAGTACTTC
TRBJ2-2,TRBD2,TRBV19,NA,CASSPGTINTGELFF,TGTGCCAGTAGTCCAGGGACTATCAACACCGGGGAGCTGTTTTTT
TRBJ2-1,TRBD2,TRBV7-6,NA,CASSFGLAGGDNEQFF,TGTGCCAGCAGCTTCGGACTAGCGGGAGGAGATAATGAGCAGTTCTTC
TRBJ2-7,NA,TRBV27,NA,CASSLTGRAYEQYF,TGTGCCAGCAGTTTAACGGGCAGGGCCTACGAGCAGTACTTC
TRBJ1-2,NA,TRBV6-1,NA,CASSEDRANYGYTF,TGTGCCAGCAGTGAAGACAGGGCTAACTATGGCTACACCTTC
TRBJ2-7,TRBD2,TRBV28,NA,CASSPLADSSYEQYF,TGTGCCAGCAGTCCCCTAGCGGATAGCTCCTACGAGCAGTACTTC